These 6 T cell receptor beta chains came from one sample sequenced in a study of hypomethylating agent response in myelodysplastic syndrome. Sequencing used immunoSEQ multiplex PCR; TCRdb keeps in-frame clones, though not all of them. The sample lists about 3,100 clones, around 75% seen once, with about 10% in the top ten. The input for sequencing was bone marrow, taken before or after starting hypomethylating agent treatment for myelodysplastic syndrome (not recorded which). All receptors come from a human donor with myelodysplastic syndrome.

The rearrangement uses TRBV7-2 and TRBJ2-1, with 10 bases identical to TRBD2. The CDR3 runs to 15 residues. Trimming took 5 bases from V and 5 from J; bases not matched to a gene: 6. The germline CDR1 and CDR2 sequences are SGHTA and FQGNSA. CDR3 nucleotides: TGTGCCAGCAGCCCTAGCGGGGGTGCAAACAATGAGCAGTTCTTC. Protein: CASSPSGGANNEQFF.

DNA of the CDR3: TGTGCCAGCAGCTTAGAGTCTACCTCAAAGCAGTTCTTC. This translates into CASSLESTSKQFF. This chain uses TRBV7-2 with TRBJ2-1; D is unclear. Looked up from germline, CDR1 is SGHTA and CDR2 is FQGNSA. V was shortened by 1 base and J by 11 bases, with 12 bases between the two germline ends. The CDR3 contains 13 residues.

The rearrangement uses TRBV7-8 and TRBJ1-4; D is perhaps TRBD1 (5 bases). The CDR3 totals 15 residues. The germline V gene encodes CDR1 SGHVS and CDR2 FQNEAQ. V lost 3 bases and J 5 bases, leaving 13 bases between the germline ends. In DNA, the CDR3 is TGTGCCAGCAGCTTCTGGCAAGGGACGAATGAAAAACTGTTTTTT. This translates into CASSFWQGTNEKLFF.

The gene calls are TRBV5-4 and TRBJ2-7, with 10 bases matching TRBD1. Per the germline V gene, CDR1 is SGHNT and CDR2 is YYREEE (reference sequence). V shed 0 bases, J shed 4 bases, and the junction held 10 bases outside the gene matches. The CDR3 spans 17 residues. The CDR3 coding sequence is TGTGCCAGCAGCTTGGGTCCACCGGGACAGGGGACTTACGAGCAGTACTTC. Translation: CASSLGPPGQGTYEQYF.

This clone was recorded a few times. The rearrangement links TRBV21-1 to TRBJ2-7; the table's D call, TRBD1, has no DNA check behind it. TRBV21-1 is labeled a pseudogene. This CDR3 region has 16 residues. The CDR3 spells CASSTGAGGSGDEQYF. The CDR3 DNA sequence: TGTGCCAGCAGCACTGGGGCAGGGGGCTCTGGTGACGAGCAGTACTTC.

This chain joins TRBV5-1 and TRBJ2-1, with D perhaps TRBD1 (6 bases). Germline CDR1 and CDR2: SGHRS and YFSETQ. Trimming left V 4 bases short and J 5 bases short, with 13 bases between. The CDR3 has 14 residues. The CDR3 sequence is CASSGKGGDNEQFF. The CDR3 DNA sequence: TGCGCCAGCAGCGGAAAAGGGGGAGACAATGAGCAGTTCTTC.